Listed below are T cell receptor beta chains from one sample, sequenced in a study of control samples from healthy donors and cancer patients. TCRdb's copy holds only in-frame clones and misses some; the assay was immunoSEQ multiplex PCR. The sample has 45,000 to 55,000 clones, 93% seen once. The sample taken for sequencing was PBMCs. The receptors originated from a woman aged 45-59 years with head and neck cancer. Both conserved end residues are part of each CDR3. The D gene is left open where the match is weak. Clone size appears in some rows only: once, few, many, or a class for an expanded clone.

j_call: TRBJ1-5; d_call: TRBD1; v_call: TRBV6-5; clone_size: NA; cdr3_nt: TGTGCCAGCAGCGGCGGGAGACAGGGAAATCAGCCCCAGCATTTT; cdr3_aa: CASSGGRQGNQPQHF
j_call: TRBJ2-3; d_call: TRBD2; v_call: TRBV5-4; clone_size: few; cdr3_nt: TGTGCCAGCAGCAGGGGGTTAGCGGGGTCTACAGATACGCAGTATTTT; cdr3_aa: CASSRGLAGSTDTQYF
j_call: TRBJ2-5; d_call: NA; v_call: TRBV6-1; clone_size: NA; cdr3_nt: TGTGCCAGCAGTGAAATCGGGGGCTGGACCCAGTACTTC; cdr3_aa: CASSEIGGWTQYF
j_call: TRBJ2-1; d_call: TRBD2; v_call: TRBV5-6; clone_size: NA; cdr3_nt: TGTGCCAGCAGCCCAAAAACTAGCGATTACAATGAGCAGTTCTTC; cdr3_aa: CASSPKTSDYNEQFF
j_call: TRBJ2-1; d_call: NA; v_call: TRBV13; clone_size: NA; cdr3_nt: TGTGCCAGCAGCGCTGACAATGAGCAGTTCTTC; cdr3_aa: CASSADNEQFF
j_call: TRBJ2-3; d_call: NA; v_call: TRBV27; clone_size: NA; cdr3_nt: TGTGCCAGCAGACTAGAGCAGGCAGATACGCAGTATTTT; cdr3_aa: CASRLEQADTQYF
j_call: TRBJ2-2; d_call: NA; v_call: TRBV2; clone_size: NA; cdr3_nt: TGTGCCAGCAGTGAATTGGGTCCGGACACCGGGGAGCTGTTTTTT; cdr3_aa: CASSELGPDTGELFF
j_call: TRBJ2-6; d_call: NA; v_call: TRBV7-2; clone_size: NA; cdr3_nt: TGTGCCAGCAGCTCGACAGTCTCTGGGGCCAACGTCCTGACTTTC; cdr3_aa: CASSSTVSGANVLTF
j_call: TRBJ1-1; d_call: TRBD1; v_call: TRBV9; clone_size: NA; cdr3_nt: TGTGCCAGCAGCCGGGACAGGGGATACACTGAAGCTTTCTTT; cdr3_aa: CASSRDRGYTEAFF
j_call: TRBJ2-7; d_call: NA; v_call: TRBV30; clone_size: NA; cdr3_nt: TGTGCCTGGAGTGTACACACCCTCGAGCAGTACTTC; cdr3_aa: CAWSVHTLEQYF
j_call: TRBJ2-7; d_call: NA; v_call: TRBV7-2; clone_size: NA; cdr3_nt: TGTGCCAGCAGCTTTTTGACTAGAGCGGACGAGCAGTACTTC; cdr3_aa: CASSFLTRADEQYF
j_call: TRBJ1-5; d_call: NA; v_call: TRBV2; clone_size: once; cdr3_nt: TGTGCCGGTGGCTCGGAGGGCAATCAGCCCCAGCATTTT; cdr3_aa: CAGGSEGNQPQHF
j_call: TRBJ1-2; d_call: NA; v_call: TRBV18; clone_size: NA; cdr3_nt: TGTGCCAGCTCACCAGGGGGTGACTATGGCTACACCTTC; cdr3_aa: CASSPGGDYGYTF